This passage covers 3 T cell receptor beta chains from one sample sequenced in a study of graft-versus-host responses after intestinal transplantation. TCRdb keeps only in-frame clones here, not all; method: immunoSEQ multiplex PCR. The sample includes about 93,000 clones, roughly 93% of them seen just once. Which antigens these TCRs recognize remains unknown. This specimen consisted of unstimulated CD8+ T cells sorted from spleen or lymph node cells, obtained before intestinal transplant. These receptors were collected from a human donor who received an intestinal transplant.

The chain combines TRBV6-6 with TRBJ2-7; D is perhaps TRBD1 (6 bases). Between the trimmed V and J ends, which lost 7 bases and 3 bases, there was a span of 19 bases. The germline V gene encodes CDR1 MNHNY and CDR2 SVGAGI (reference sequence). The CDR3 loop spans 15 amino acids. The DNA of the CDR3 is TGTGCCAGCACCGACCGAGACAGGTGGGGCTACGAGCAGTACTTC. It yields the protein CASTDRDRWGYEQYF.

The rearrangement uses TRBV27 and TRBJ2-5; no definite D call. The V gene's germline CDR1 is MNHEY and CDR2 SMNVEV (reference sequence). The CDR3 extends over 15 amino acids. Trimming cost V 3 bases and J 9 bases, with 20 bases left between them. CDR3 loop: CASSFPYSDKRPQYF. In DNA, the CDR3 is TGTGCCAGCAGTTTCCCCTATTCCGACAAGAGACCCCAGTACTTC.

The chain is built from TRBV13 and TRBJ2-1; 10 nucleotides match TRBD2. Germline V gene data show CDR1 as PRHDT and CDR2 as FYEKMQ (reference sequence). Trimming took 5 bases from V and 3 from J; bases not matched to a gene: 10. The CDR3 length is 17 residues. The CDR3 region has the DNA TGTGCCAGCAGCCCTCCGGGGCTAGCGGGGGTCTACAATGAGCAGTTCTTC. Translating gives CASSPPGLAGVYNEQFF.